Detailed here is one T cell receptor (beta chain). Its antigen remains unidentified. Qualities for individual bases were not recorded, and no much larger clone is one base off. This entry belongs to a study of OX40 agonist ivuxolimab in advanced cancers. Context from the whole study: Ivuxolimab, which targeted the costimulatory receptor OX40 (CD134), was an agonistic, fully human IgG2 monoclonal antibody. Of the roughly 52 dose-escalation patients, hepatocellular carcinoma was present in 19, melanoma in approximately 15, renal cell carcinoma in 9 and head and neck cancer in 9. The point of sequencing TCRbeta in the periphery was to test whether ivuxolimab changed TCR sequence diversity and drove clonal T-cell expansion. Partial responses occurred in three dose-escalation patients: two with cutaneous melanoma and one with hepatocellular carcinoma. The paper reports the monotherapy dose-escalation portion (N = 52 patients) of the phase I ivuxolimab trial. Patients were allowed to have had prior anti-PD-1, anti-PD-L1 or anti-CTLA-4 therapy, and around two fifths of the dose-escalation patients had been treated with checkpoint inhibitors. Intravenous ivuxolimab was administered to patients every 2 weeks at six dose levels: 0.01, 0.1, 0.3, 1.5, 3 and 10 mg/kg. In the dose-escalation cohort, 82.7% of patients were male, and the mean age was around 60 years, with a range of about 23 to 80.

The trial excluded patients who had a history of autoimmune disease or were on systemic immunosuppression. Peripheral blood for TCR sequencing was collected from all dose cohorts at baseline, on cycle 4 day 1, and on cycle 7 day 1. Samples were obtained from an open-label, multicenter, first-in-human phase I dose-escalation trial of ivuxolimab. Adults with locally advanced or metastatic head and neck squamous cell, hepatocellular, melanoma or renal cell carcinoma were enrolled in the trial. Before TCR sequencing, CD4+ T cells and CD8+ T cells from peripheral blood were sorted into separate populations. Unmatched junction bases come to 8, with V trimmed by 5 bases and J by 3 bases. The CDR3 measures 15 amino acids from cysteine to phenylalanine. Of the read, only the CDR3 DNA is kept; its 45 bases are in frame from base 1. In the germline V gene (reference sequence), CDR1 corresponds to LNHDA and CDR2 to SQIVND.

What the study reported, not specific to this receptor: After ivuxolimab, expanded clones were on average more numerous among CD8+ T cells than among CD4+ T cells. Which antigens the clonally expanded peripheral T cells were specific for was not determined. At doses of 0.1 to 3.0 mg/kg, clonal expansion of both CD4+ and CD8+ blood T cells was observed from baseline to week 6. Low levels of normalized T-cell clonal expansion were also seen in some nonresponding patients. In partial responders in the 0.1-3.0 mg/kg groups, normalized peripheral clonal expansion was found to be among the lowest, especially among CD8+ T cells.

Genomic DNA was isolated from the sorted cells so that the TCRbeta CDR3 region could be sequenced. TCRbeta CDR3 regions were sequenced using the immunoSEQ Assay. The clones in this table, taken by TCRdb from immuneACCESS, are in-frame only. Not every clone is retained; where verified, under half of the shortfall comes from an unresolved V gene, and the cause of the rest is unknown. In this sample the table shows some 45,000 clones, around 86% of which occur a single time. Jointly, the top ten make up about 15% of the sample. The receptor was isolated from an adult with an advanced solid tumor such as melanoma, head and neck, liver or kidney cancer. The sequence links TRBV19 to TRBJ2-7; 9 central bases correspond to TRBD1. The specimen was CD4+ or CD8+ T cells sorted from blood, collected in a trial of the OX40 agonist ivuxolimab. The DNA is TGTGCCAGTAGTCCGGGACAGGGTCCGGGCTACGAGCAGTACTTC. It codes for CASSPGQGPGYEQYF. When the CDR3 is completed using the reference TRBV19 and TRBJ2-7 genes on either side, the full variable domain is DGGITQSPKYLFRKEGQNVTLSCEQNLNHDAMYWYRQDPGQGLRLIYYSQIVNDFQKGDIAEGYSVSREKKESFPLTVTSAQKNPTAFYLCASSPGQGPGYEQYFGPGTRLTVT.